A selection of T cell receptor beta chains follows, all from one sample in a study of T cells in Graves' hyperthyroidism and ophthalmopathy. TCRdb re-analysed the multiplex PCR reads in MiXCR, keeping a single row per CDR3 protein. There are more than 500,000 distinct CDR3 sequences in the sample; more than 45% occur only once, and roughly 19% lies in the top ten. Sequencing input: peripheral blood or thyroid tissue (not recorded which). The receptors shown here come from an adult woman with Graves' disease, either hyperthyroidism or ophthalmopathy (not recorded which). CDR3s include the opening cysteine and the closing phenylalanine or tryptophan. The D gene is left open where the match is weak. Clone size is shown for a subset of rows, as once, few, many or a class of expanded clone.

CDR3 protein	CDR3 DNA	clone size	D gene	J gene	V gene
CASSLGGMNTEAFF	TGTGCCAGCAGCTTAGGAGGGATGAACACTGAAGCTTTCTTT	many	NA	TRBJ1-1	TRBV5-1
CASSRTHKGFSYNEQFF	TGTGCCAGCAGCCGGACTCACAAGGGGTTCTCCTACAATGAGCAGTTCTTC	NA	NA	TRBJ2-1	TRBV7-3
CSVELRNTGELFF	TGCAGCGTTGAACTACGGAACACCGGGGAGCTGTTTTTT	few	NA	TRBJ2-2	TRBV29-1
CSAPRVAGNYGYTF	TGCAGTGCGCCTCGGGTGGCAGGAAACTATGGCTACACCTTC	once	NA	TRBJ1-2	TRBV20-1
CASGGQVRTDTQYF	TGTGCCAGCGGAGGACAGGTGCGCACAGATACGCAGTATTTT	NA	TRBD1	TRBJ2-3	TRBV12-3/TRBV12-4
CASSVGTAQASFGYTF	TGTGCCAGCAGCGTAGGGACTGCCCAAGCCTCTTTTGGCTACACCTTC	NA	NA	TRBJ1-2	TRBV9
CATSVSGYEQYF	TGTGCCACCAGTGTTTCAGGTTACGAGCAGTACTTC	NA	NA	TRBJ2-7	TRBV24-1
CSASPPDRVHTEAFF	TGCAGTGCTAGTCCCCCGGACAGGGTTCACACTGAAGCTTTCTTT	few	TRBD1	TRBJ1-1	TRBV20-1
CSARAQIKHTEAFF	TGCAGTGCTAGGGCGCAGATTAAGCACACTGAAGCTTTCTTT	many	NA	TRBJ1-1	TRBV20-1
CASSVQGTEAFF	TGTGCCAGCAGCGTACAGGGAACTGAAGCTTTCTTT	NA	NA	TRBJ1-1	TRBV9
CASSPTTGNTEAFF	TGTGCCAGCTCACCAACAACAGGGAACACTGAAGCTTTCTTT	NA	NA	TRBJ1-1	TRBV7-9
CATSGVGGQPQHF	TGTGCCACCAGCGGAGTTGGGGGCCAGCCCCAGCATTTT	NA	NA	TRBJ1-5	TRBV15
CASDGLAGSSGANVLTF	TGTGCCAGCGATGGACTAGCGGGAAGCTCTGGGGCCAACGTCCTGACTTTC	few	TRBD2	TRBJ2-6	TRBV6-1
CSAGGQAGELFF	TGCAGCGCGGGAGGGCAGGCCGGGGAGCTGTTTTTT	NA	TRBD2	TRBJ2-2	TRBV29-1
CASSEGYQETQYF	TGTGCCAGCAGTGAGGGGTACCAAGAGACCCAGTACTTC	many	NA	TRBJ2-5	TRBV7-9
CASSLSQHF	TGTGCCAGCAGCTTGTCCCAGCATTTT	once	NA	TRBJ1-5	TRBV7-2
CAIAGALTEAFF	TGTGCCATTGCCGGAGCGTTAACTGAAGCTTTCTTT	NA	NA	TRBJ1-1	TRBV10-3
CSARGADTGELFF	TGCAGTGCTAGAGGAGCTGACACCGGGGAGCTGTTTTTT	NA	NA	TRBJ2-2	TRBV20-1
CASSSLGTGGTETQYF	TGTGCCAGCAGCTCCTTAGGGACCGGTGGAACGGAGACCCAGTACTTC	few	NA	TRBJ2-5	TRBV11-2
CSVGAGANVLTF	TGCAGCGTTGGGGCGGGGGCCAACGTCCTGACTTTC	NA	NA	TRBJ2-6	TRBV29-1
CASSPRDLMNTEAFF	TGTGCCAGCAGCCCCCGGGACCTCATGAACACTGAAGCTTTCTTT	NA	NA	TRBJ1-1	TRBV9
CASSAGTGSGTGELFF	TGCGCCAGCAGCGCCGGGACAGGGAGTGGCACCGGGGAGCTGTTTTTT	once	TRBD1	TRBJ2-2	TRBV7-9
CASSYPRDRESNQPQHF	TGTGCCAGCAGTTACCCCCGGGACAGGGAGAGCAATCAGCCCCAGCATTTT	many	TRBD1	TRBJ1-5	TRBV6-6
CATSRGTIGRAETQYF	TGTGCCACCAGCAGAGGAACCATCGGAAGGGCAGAGACCCAGTACTTC	NA	NA	TRBJ2-5	TRBV15
CAAGLKGGSTIYF	TGTGCCGCAGGGTTGAAAGGTGGAAGCACCATATATTTT	many	NA	TRBJ1-3	TRBV7-9
CASSFAEHNSPLHF	TGTGCCAGCAGTTTTGCGGAGCATAATTCACCCCTCCACTTT	NA	NA	TRBJ1-6	TRBV25-1
CASKQGYEQFF	TGTGCCAGCAAACAGGGCTATGAGCAGTTCTTC	NA	NA	TRBJ2-1	TRBV11-2
CASSQGQGLGDAEAFF	TGTGCCAGCAGCCAAGGACAGGGTCTCGGCGACGCTGAAGCTTTCTTT	NA	TRBD1	TRBJ1-1	TRBV7-2
CASREETDMLFF	TGTGCCAGCAGGGAAGAGACGGACATGCTGTTTTTT	NA	NA	TRBJ1-4	TRBV2
CASSYPVVEGLTEKLFF	TGTGCCAGCAGTTACCCGGTAGTGGAGGGTCTAACAGAAAAACTGTTTTTT	once	NA	TRBJ1-4	TRBV6-5
CASKARVETQYF	TGTGCCAGCAAAGCCAGGGTCGAGACCCAGTACTTC	many	NA	TRBJ2-5	TRBV6-6